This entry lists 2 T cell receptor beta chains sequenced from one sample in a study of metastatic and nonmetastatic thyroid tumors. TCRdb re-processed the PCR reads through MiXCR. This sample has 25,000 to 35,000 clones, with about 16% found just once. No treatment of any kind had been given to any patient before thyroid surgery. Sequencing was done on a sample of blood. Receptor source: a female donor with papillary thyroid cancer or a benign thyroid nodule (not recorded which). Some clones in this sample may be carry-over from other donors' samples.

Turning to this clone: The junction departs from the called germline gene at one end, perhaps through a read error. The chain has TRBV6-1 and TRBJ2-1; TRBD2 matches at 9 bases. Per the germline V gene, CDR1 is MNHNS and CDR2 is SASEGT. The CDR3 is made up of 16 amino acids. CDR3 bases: TGTGCCATCAGTGAATCCGTGGCGGGAGGGCGGGATGAGCAGTTCTTC. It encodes CAISESVAGGRDEQFF.

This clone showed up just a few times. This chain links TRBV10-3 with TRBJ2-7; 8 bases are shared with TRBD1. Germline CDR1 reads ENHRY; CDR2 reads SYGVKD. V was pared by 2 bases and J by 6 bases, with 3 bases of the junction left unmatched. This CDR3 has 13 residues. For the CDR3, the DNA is TGTGCCATCAGTGAGGCAGGGGGCTCCGAGCAGTACTTC. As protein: CAISEAGGSEQYF.